The next 20 T cell receptor beta chains were all read from a single sample in a study of blood T cell repertoires in COVID-19. Repertoires were generated with immunoSEQ multiplex PCR, while TCRdb's copy carries only in-frame clones and drops some. This sample carries around 310,000 clones, 89% of them seen once, and the ten largest clones take roughly a tenth. Sequencing was done on a sample of PBMCs or T cells enriched from blood (not recorded which). The receptors shown here come from a woman between 35 and 50 years old who had recovered from COVID-19.

This chain uses TRBV18 with TRBJ2-7, with 10 bases identical to TRBD1. Germline lookup yields CDR1 KGHSH and CDR2 LQKENI. V dropped 6 bases and J dropped 6; count of bases not matched to a gene: 2. The CDR3 contains 12 residues. The CDR3 is CASSRTGGEQYF. The CDR3 coding sequence is TGTGCCAGCTCGCGGACAGGGGGCGAGCAGTACTTC.

The chain is built from TRBV13 and TRBJ2-7, with 9 bases matching TRBD2. Germline CDR1 and CDR2: PRHDT and FYEKMQ (reference sequence). This CDR3 comprises 14 residues. After removal of 2 bases from V and 3 bases from J, the junction contained 2 bases not matched to a gene. The CDR3 DNA follows: TGTGCCAGCAGCTTACCTAGCGGGGACTACGAGCAGTACTTC. Translation gives CASSLPSGDYEQYF.

This chain connects TRBV9 to TRBJ2-7; 7 positions agree with TRBD2. The CDR3 length is 15 residues. With V trimmed by 0 bases and J by 3 bases, 6 bases remained unmatched. CDR1 is SGDLS, CDR2 YYNGEE, per germline. CDR3 nucleotides: TGTGCCAGCAGCGTAGGGGGGGACTACTACTACGAGCAGTACTTC. Protein product: CASSVGGDYYYEQYF.

This clone was found once. This rearrangement joins TRBV5-8 to TRBJ1-1; maybe TRBD1 (5 bases). This CDR3 is built from 14 residues. The germline V gene has CDR1 SGHTS and CDR2 YDEGEE. The ends were cut back, 2 bases at V and 1 base at J, with 9 bases in the middle. The CDR3 DNA sequence: TGTGCCAGCAGCTTCCATGACAGGAACACTGAAGCTTTCTTT. It specifies CASSFHDRNTEAFF. The complete variable domain, with remaining parts taken from reference TRBV5-8 and TRBJ1-1, reads EAGVTQSPTHLIKTRGQQATLRCSPISGHTSVYWYQQALGLGLQFLLWYDEGEERNRGNFPPRFSGRQFPNYSSELNVNALELEDSALYLCASSFHDRNTEAFFGQGTRLTVV.

CDR3 sequence reads: CSLRSQGASPEAFF. The CDR3 DNA follows: TGCAGCCTGAGGTCCCAGGGGGCGAGCCCTGAAGCTTTCTTT. The chain recombines TRBV29-1 with TRBJ1-1, with TRBD1 matching 8 bases. V shed 8 bases and J 6 bases; nucleotides not matched to a gene: 14. The germline V gene encodes CDR1 SQVTM and CDR2 ANQGSEA. CDR3 length equals 14 residues. The full variable domain, rest sourced from reference TRBV29-1 and TRBJ1-1, is SAVISQKPSRDICQRGTSLTIQCQVDSQVTMMFWYRQQPGQSLTLIATANQGSEATYESGFVIDKFPISRPNLTFSTLTVSNMSPEDSSIYLCSLRSQGASPEAFFGQGTRLTVV.

The rearrangement joins TRBV30 to TRBJ1-2; TRBD1 might be the D (5 bases). Trimming pared 3 bases from V and 13 bases from J, leaving 15 bases between. CDR1 GTSNPN and CDR2 SVGIG come from the germline V gene (reference sequence). The CDR3 has 11 residues. The CDR3 region has the DNA TGTGCCTGGAGCTTTGCGGGGCGCGGCACCTTC. As protein: CAWSFAGRGTF.

The rearrangement uses TRBV10-3 and TRBJ1-1, with D unresolved. V lost 6 bases and J 3 bases, leaving 11 bases between the germline ends. Looked up from germline, CDR1 is ENHRY and CDR2 is SYGVKD. CDR3 length: 13 amino acids. The CDR3 coding sequence is TGTGCCATCAGGAAGCATGGTGACACTGAAGCTTTCTTT. Translated, it gives CAIRKHGDTEAFF.

The chain combines TRBV18 with TRBJ2-6, with 11 positions matching TRBD2. The CDR3 covers 20 residues. CDR1 is KGHSH and CDR2 is LQKENI in the germline V gene. J was trimmed by 0 bases and V by 3 bases; bases with no gene match: 10. CDR3 sequence reads: CASSPASGLAASSGANVLTF. In DNA, the CDR3 is TGTGCCAGCTCACCGGCCTCGGGACTAGCGGCGAGCTCTGGGGCCAACGTCCTGACTTTC.

The rearrangement joins TRBV7-2 to TRBJ1-2; possibly TRBD1 for D (5 bases). This CDR3 region has 14 residues. The V end was cut by 6 bases, the J end by 4 bases, with 15 bases between. Germline lookup yields CDR1 SGHTA and CDR2 FQGNSA. The CDR3 DNA is TGTGCCAGCAGACCCGGGGGGGGAGGCTATGGCTACACCTTC. Its translation: CASRPGGGGYGYTF.

V and J are TRBV3-1 (or the pseudogene TRBV3-2) and TRBJ1-2; D might be TRBD1 (5 bases). V shed 0 bases and J shed 1 base, with 12 bases lying between them. The CDR3 covers 16 residues. The germline CDR1 and CDR2 sequences are LGHDT and YNNKEL (reference sequence). CDR3 region: CASSQDPPGNNYGYTF. CDR3 sequence (DNA): TGTGCCAGCAGCCAAGATCCCCCAGGGAATAACTATGGCTACACCTTC.

In its sample, this clone was seen a few times. The chain combines TRBV7-9 with TRBJ1-5, with 7 nucleotides matching TRBD1. CDR1 and CDR2 (germline): SEHNR, FQNEAQ (reference sequence). Trimming removed 5 bases from V and 2 bases from J; junction bases left unmatched: 12. This CDR3 spans 17 amino acids. CDR3 amino acids: CASSPSRGPEGNQPQHF. As DNA, the CDR3 is TGTGCCAGCAGCCCTTCGAGGGGGCCGGAGGGCAATCAGCCCCAGCATTTT.

A few counts support this clone. The chain links TRBV19 to TRBJ2-2, with unresolved D. The CDR3 is made up of 16 amino acids. Germline-derived CDR1 and CDR2 are LNHDA and SQIVND (reference sequence). Trimming cost V 0 bases and J 1 base, with 9 bases left between them. CDR3 nucleotide sequence: TGTGCCAGTAGTATAGATGGCAGGCGGAACACCGGGGAGCTGTTTTTT. This encodes CASSIDGRRNTGELFF.

J is TRBJ1-1 and V is TRBV9; a possible D gene is TRBD1 (5 bases). Between the trimmed V and J ends, which lost 0 bases and 0 bases, there was a span of 6 bases. Per germline, CDR1 SGDLS and CDR2 YYNGEE. CDR3 length: 14 amino acids. CDR3 residues: CASSVGGVNTEAFF. DNA of the CDR3: TGTGCCAGCAGCGTAGGGGGGGTGAACACTGAAGCTTTCTTT.

V and J are TRBV28 and TRBJ1-1, with D maybe TRBD1 (5 bases). Trimming removed 6 bases at V and 6 bases at J, with 11 bases between. The CDR3 contains 12 residues. CDR1 is MDHEN and CDR2 is SYDVKM in the germline V gene. Written as DNA, the CDR3 is TGTGCCAGCAGATGGACACGGGCTGAAGCTTTCTTT. Amino acids: CASRWTRAEAFF. Complete variable domain (other parts from reference TRBV28 and TRBJ1-1): DVKVTQSSRYLVKRTGEKVFLECVQDMDHENMFWYRQDPGLGLRLIYFSYDVKMKEKGDIPEGYSVSREKKERFSLILESASTNQTSMYLCASRWTRAEAFFGQGTRLTVV.

The chain combines TRBV25-1 with TRBJ1-2; 10 positions match TRBD1. With 2 bases clipped from V and 3 bases from J, the junction kept 3 bases outside the gene matches. Germline CDR1 reads MGHDK; CDR2 reads SYGVNS. This CDR3 is 15 amino acids long. CDR3 nucleotides: TGTGCCAGCAGTGAACCGGGACAGGGGCACTATGGCTACACCTTC. Its translation: CASSEPGQGHYGYTF.

This clone was observed a single time. The J gene is TRBJ1-4, the V gene TRBV5-4; 9 positions agree with TRBD1. CDR1 and CDR2 from the germline V gene are SGHNT and YYREEE (reference sequence). V shed 2 bases and J 7 bases; nucleotides not matched to a gene: 3. The CDR3 has 14 amino acids. CDR3 region: CASSLGTGPEKLFF. The CDR3 DNA is TGTGCCAGCAGCTTAGGGACAGGGCCTGAAAAACTGTTTTTT.

Many counts were recorded for this clone. The V gene is TRBV7-6, the J gene TRBJ2-7, with 8 bases aligning to TRBD2. The germline CDR1 and CDR2 sequences are SGHVS and FNYEAQ. CDR3 length: 16 residues. The J segment lost 6 bases and the V segment lost 5 bases, leaving 15 bases of the junction unmatched. The CDR3: CASSLIAGSGITEQYF. The CDR3 DNA reads TGTGCCAGCAGCCTAATAGCGGGATCCGGAATTACCGAGCAGTACTTC.

This rearrangement joins TRBV5-6 to TRBJ2-7, with D possibly TRBD1 on 6 matching bases. V was shortened by 7 bases and J by 6 bases, with 11 bases between the two germline ends. This CDR3 is 11 amino acids long. CDR1 is SGHDT and CDR2 is YYEEEE in the germline V gene. For the CDR3, the DNA is TGTGCCAGCGCCCAGGGGCCCGAGCAGTACTTC. As protein: CASAQGPEQYF.

V and J are TRBV7-2 and TRBJ2-1, with 9 bases fitting TRBD2. The CDR3 is 14 amino acids. The germline CDR1 and CDR2 sequences are SGHTA and FQGNSA. V lost 5 bases to trimming and J lost 7 bases; unmatched junction nucleotides: 6. CDR3 sequence: CASSRGGAENEQFF. The CDR3 nucleotides are TGTGCCAGCAGCCGCGGGGGGGCGGAGAATGAGCAGTTCTTC.

CDR3: CATASKSGRVWADTQYF. The CDR3 bases are TGTGCCACTGCCTCCAAGAGCGGGAGAGTATGGGCAGATACGCAGTATTTT. The chain carries TRBV24-1 and TRBJ2-3, with TRBD2 identical over 8 bases. The CDR3 totals 17 residues. Germline CDR1 and CDR2: KGHDR and SFDVKD. Unmatched junction bases numbered 18, after V lost 10 bases and J lost 4 bases.